This is a list of T cell receptor beta chains from one sample in a study of T-cell reconstitution after alpha-beta-depleted transplantation in children. TCRdb redid the calling of the PCR reads with MiXCR, one entry per CDR3 protein. Here the sample spans 200,000 to 250,000 distinct CDR3 sequences, around 9.2% being singletons. Sequencing was performed on PBMCs, mostly from graft donor cells, taken 360 days after TCRalphabeta/CD19-depleted stem cell transplant. These TCRs come from a male patient aged 2-10 years who had a stem cell transplant for acute myeloid leukemia, so the T cells may come from the graft donor. Both conserved end residues are part of each CDR3. D genes are given only for firm matches. The size entry is marked missing in some rows and otherwise reads once, few, many or a size class.

V gene	D gene	J gene	clone size	CDR3 DNA	CDR3 protein
TRBV7-2	TRBD2	TRBJ2-1	-	TGTGCCAGCAGCATAGCGGGTGGCTTTTACAATGAGCAGTTCTTC	CASSIAGGFYNEQFF
TRBV14	-	TRBJ1-1	many	TGTGCCAGCACCCAAGGGGTAAGAACTGAAGCTTTCTTT	CASTQGVRTEAFF
TRBV5-1	-	TRBJ2-7	-	TGCGCCAGCAGACCAGGCGGGACAACTGTATCCTACGAGCAGTACTTC	CASRPGGTTVSYEQYF
TRBV5-1	TRBD1	TRBJ1-4	many	TGCGCCAGCAGCGCCGGGACAGGGGGTATCGAAAAACTGTTTTTT	CASSAGTGGIEKLFF
TRBV5-1	TRBD2	TRBJ2-7	many	TGCGCCAGCAGCTTGGTACTAGCGGGACCCTCCTACGAGCAGTACTTC	CASSLVLAGPSYEQYF
TRBV7-3	TRBD2	TRBJ2-1	many	TGTGCCAGCAGTTTTACCGGGACTAGCGCTTACAATGAGCAGTTCTTC	CASSFTGTSAYNEQFF
TRBV9	-	TRBJ2-3	once	TGTGCCAGCAGCGTCTATCCAGATACGCAGTATTTT	CASSVYPDTQYF
TRBV7-9	TRBD1	TRBJ1-2	few	TGTGCCAGCAGCTCGGACAGGGTGCACTATGGCTACACCTTC	CASSSDRVHYGYTF
TRBV27	TRBD2	TRBJ2-1	many	TGTGCCAGCAGCCGGACTAGCGCGAATGAGCAGTTCTTC	CASSRTSANEQFF
TRBV5-1	TRBD2	TRBJ2-2	many	TGCGCCAGCAGCCCCGGACTAGCGCGGAACACCGGGGAGCTGTTTTTT	CASSPGLARNTGELFF
TRBV7-2	TRBD2	TRBJ2-3	-	TGTGCCAGCAGCACCGGGACTAGCGGGGGGGCGGGGGATACGCAGTATTTT	CASSTGTSGGAGDTQYF
TRBV21-1	-	TRBJ2-7	many	TGTGCCAGCCTCACGCACGACAGTCGACGTTACGAGCAGTACTTC	CASLTHDSRRYEQYF
TRBV3-1	-	TRBJ2-1	many	TGTGCCAGCAGCCAAGGAGGACTCCCCCGCTTCTATGAGCAGTTCTTC	CASSQGGLPRFYEQFF
TRBV27	-	TRBJ2-7	few	TGTGCCAGCAGTTTGGGCCGGGACCGTTACGAGCAGTACTTC	CASSLGRDRYEQYF
TRBV20-1	-	TRBJ2-3	-	TGCAGTGCTAGAGTCGGAGGTGGGAGCACAGATACGCAGTATTTT	CSARVGGGSTDTQYF
TRBV10-3	TRBD1	TRBJ2-3	many	TGTGCCATCAAGACAGGGGTGAGAGATACGCAGTATTTT	CAIKTGVRDTQYF
TRBV7-2	TRBD2	TRBJ2-5	-	TGTGCCAGCAGCCGCGGACTAGCGGGGAGAAGAGAGACCCAGTACTTC	CASSRGLAGRRETQYF
TRBV12-3/TRBV12-4	TRBD2	TRBJ2-1	-	TGTGCCAGCAGTCCCCAACTAGCGGGAGGGTACAATGAGCAGTTCTTC	CASSPQLAGGYNEQFF
TRBV7-9	TRBD1	TRBJ1-2	-	TGTGCCAGCAGCCCAGGACAGGGGCTCCTCTATGGCTACACCTTC	CASSPGQGLLYGYTF
TRBV18	-	TRBJ2-3	-	TGTGCCAGCTCAGCGCTAATAGGGTTGGCAGATACGCAGTATTTT	CASSALIGLADTQYF
TRBV5-1	-	TRBJ1-5	-	TGCGCCAGCAGCTTGGTTGGCGGACAACATCAGCCCCAGCATTTT	CASSLVGGQHQPQHF
TRBV12-3/TRBV12-4	-	TRBJ2-4	-	TGTGCCAGCAGCCACCCCGGGGGGCCGGAAAACATTCAGTACTTC	CASSHPGGPENIQYF
TRBV5-1	-	TRBJ2-2	many	TGCGCCAGCAGCTTCCCACCGGGACTTGCCACCGGGGAGCTGTTTTTT	CASSFPPGLATGELFF
TRBV20-1	-	TRBJ1-3	few	TGCAGTGCTAGACCCGGGCCAAACAGAAACACCATATATTTT	CSARPGPNRNTIYF
TRBV7-2	TRBD1	TRBJ2-7	few	TGTGCCAGCAGCTTCCCACTCTCGACAGGGGGGGGACCCCGGAGCTACGAGCAGTACTTC	CASSFPLSTGGGPRSYEQYF
TRBV5-1	TRBD1	TRBJ2-3	-	TGCGCCAGCAGCAGACTGGGACAGGGGAAAGCAGATACGCAGTATTTT	CASSRLGQGKADTQYF
TRBV29-1	-	TRBJ1-1	-	TGCAGCGTTCCTATGGCGGCTGAAGCTTTCTTT	CSVPMAAEAFF
TRBV18	TRBD1	TRBJ2-7	many	TGTGCCAGCTCACCGGTACAGGGGGCGGAAGGATCCGAGCAGTACTTC	CASSPVQGAEGSEQYF
TRBV7-2	-	TRBJ2-3	few	TGTGCCAGCAGCTCACCGTCACCAGGTCTAGCCGCAGATACGCAGTATTTT	CASSSPSPGLAADTQYF
TRBV13	TRBD2	TRBJ2-1	many	TGTGCCAGCAGCCCTTGGACTAGCGGGATCGATGAGCAGTTCTTC	CASSPWTSGIDEQFF
TRBV6-6	-	TRBJ1-2	few	TGTGCCAGCAGAACCCAGGGGAACTATGGCTACACCTTC	CASRTQGNYGYTF
TRBV20-1	-	TRBJ2-1	many	TGCAGTGCGCGGGACAGAGGAAATGAGCAGTTCTTC	CSARDRGNEQFF
TRBV4-1	TRBD1	TRBJ2-5	many	TGCGCCAGCAGCCCTACAGGGGCACAAGAGACCCAGTACTTC	CASSPTGAQETQYF
TRBV18	-	TRBJ1-4	-	TGTGCCAGCTCACCAGAGGATGAAAAACTGTTTTTT	CASSPEDEKLFF